This T cell receptor (beta chain) was sequenced in a study of CD8 T cells in Susac syndrome. Per germline, CDR1 SGHVS and CDR2 FQNEAQ. CDR3 size: 14 residues. The J segment lost 4 bases and the V segment lost 4 bases, leaving 5 bases of the junction unmatched. Sequencing of TCR beta was performed on blood CD8+ and CD4+ T cells. The multiple sclerosis controls consisted of treatment-naive patients with relapsing-remitting disease, either stable or active. TEMRA cells were FACS-enriched, with CD8+ and CD4+ T cells isolated negatively. The authors reverse transcribed roughly 0.5 to 1 ug RNA with random hexamers. With immunoSEQ multiplex PCR, TCR beta CDR3 was amplified across 54 Vbeta and 13 Jbeta. TCRdb recomputed calls from the immunoSEQ multiplex PCR reads with MiXCR, one row per CDR3 protein. The sample consists of 150,000 to 200,000 distinct CDR3 sequences, 90% to 95% of them appearing once.

Sequences were obtained from CD8+ T cells from PBMCs. The sequence came from a human donor with multiple sclerosis. The chain joins TRBV7-8 to TRBJ2-7, with TRBD2 matching over 9 bases. The CDR3 DNA is TGTGCCAGCAGCTCCAAGCTAGCGGGGTACGAGCAGTACTTC. This translates into CASSSKLAGYEQYF.